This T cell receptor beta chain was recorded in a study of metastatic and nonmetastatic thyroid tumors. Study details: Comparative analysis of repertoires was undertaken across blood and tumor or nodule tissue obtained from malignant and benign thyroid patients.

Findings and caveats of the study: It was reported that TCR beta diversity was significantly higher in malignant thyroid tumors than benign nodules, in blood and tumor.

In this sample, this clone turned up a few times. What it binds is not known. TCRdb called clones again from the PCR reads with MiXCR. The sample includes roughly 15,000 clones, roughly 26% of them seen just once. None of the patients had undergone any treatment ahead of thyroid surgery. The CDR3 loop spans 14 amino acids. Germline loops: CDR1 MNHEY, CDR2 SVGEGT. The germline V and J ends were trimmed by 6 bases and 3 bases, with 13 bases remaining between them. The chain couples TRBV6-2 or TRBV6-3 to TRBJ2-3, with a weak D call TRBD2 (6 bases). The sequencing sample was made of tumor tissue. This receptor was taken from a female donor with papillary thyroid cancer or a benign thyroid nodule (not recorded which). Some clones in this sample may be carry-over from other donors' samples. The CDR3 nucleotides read TGTGCCAGCAGCCAGCCGGGGGAAACAGATACGCAGTATTTT. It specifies CASSQPGETDTQYF.